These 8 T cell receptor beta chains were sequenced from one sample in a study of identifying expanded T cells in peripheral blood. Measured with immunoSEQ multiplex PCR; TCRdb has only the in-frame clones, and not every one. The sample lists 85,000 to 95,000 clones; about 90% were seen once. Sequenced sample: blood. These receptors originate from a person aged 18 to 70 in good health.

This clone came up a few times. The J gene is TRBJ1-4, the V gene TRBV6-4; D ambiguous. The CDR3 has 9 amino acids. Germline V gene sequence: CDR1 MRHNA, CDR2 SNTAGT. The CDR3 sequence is CRLNEKLFF. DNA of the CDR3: TGTAGGCTTAATGAAAAACTGTTTTTT.

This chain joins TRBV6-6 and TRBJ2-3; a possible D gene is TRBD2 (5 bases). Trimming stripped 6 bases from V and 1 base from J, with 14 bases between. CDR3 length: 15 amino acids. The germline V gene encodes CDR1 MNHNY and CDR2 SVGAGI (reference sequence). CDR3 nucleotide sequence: TGTGCCAGCAGGAACACTAGGGATGGCACAGATACGCAGTATTTT. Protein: CASRNTRDGTDTQYF.

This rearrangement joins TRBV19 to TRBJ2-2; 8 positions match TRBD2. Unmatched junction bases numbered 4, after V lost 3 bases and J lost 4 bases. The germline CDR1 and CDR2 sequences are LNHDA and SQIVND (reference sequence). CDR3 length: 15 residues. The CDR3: CASSMTGGPTGELFF. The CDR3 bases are TGTGCCAGTAGTATGACGGGGGGGCCCACCGGGGAGCTGTTTTTT.

The CDR3 protein is CASSFVDRGAEKLFF. CDR3 nucleotides: TGTGCCAGCAGCTTTGTGGACCGGGGAGCGGAAAAACTGTTTTTT. J is TRBJ1-4 and V is TRBV5-4; D ambiguous. Between the trimmed V and J ends, which lost 2 bases and 8 bases, there was a span of 16 bases. This CDR3 has 15 amino acids. Germline V gene data show CDR1 as SGHNT and CDR2 as YYREEE (reference sequence).

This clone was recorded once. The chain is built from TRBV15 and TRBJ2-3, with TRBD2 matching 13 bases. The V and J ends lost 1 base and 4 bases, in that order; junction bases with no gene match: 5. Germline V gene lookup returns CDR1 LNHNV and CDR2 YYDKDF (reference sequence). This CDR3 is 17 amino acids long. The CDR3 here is CATSRVGLAGSADTQYF. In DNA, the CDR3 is TGTGCCACCAGCAGAGTGGGACTAGCGGGGAGTGCAGATACGCAGTATTTT.

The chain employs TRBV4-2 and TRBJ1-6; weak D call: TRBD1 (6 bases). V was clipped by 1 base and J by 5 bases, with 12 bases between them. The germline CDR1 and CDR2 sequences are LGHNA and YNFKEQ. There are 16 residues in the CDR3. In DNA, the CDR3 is TGTGCCAGCAGCCAAGCCCCTACAGGGAATAATTCACCCCTCCACTTT. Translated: CASSQAPTGNNSPLHF.

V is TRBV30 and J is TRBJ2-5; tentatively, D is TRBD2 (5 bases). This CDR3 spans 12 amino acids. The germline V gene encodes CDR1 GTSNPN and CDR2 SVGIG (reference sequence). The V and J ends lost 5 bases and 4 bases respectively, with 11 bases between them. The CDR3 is CAWERSVETQYF. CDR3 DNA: TGTGCCTGGGAGCGGTCGGTAGAGACCCAGTACTTC.

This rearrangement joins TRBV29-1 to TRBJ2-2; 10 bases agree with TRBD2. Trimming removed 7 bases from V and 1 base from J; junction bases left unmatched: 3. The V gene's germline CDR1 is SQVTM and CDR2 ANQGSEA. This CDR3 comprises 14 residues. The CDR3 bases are TGCAGCGCCTTAGCGGGAGGGAACACCGGGGAGCTGTTTTTT. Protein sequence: CSALAGGNTGELFF.